The clone carrying this T cell receptor (beta chain) is categorized as medium-sized. As yet, its antigen is unknown. The data belong to a study of a mutant IDH1 vaccine in newly diagnosed glioma. Study overall: Vaccination followed radiotherapy alone by 4-6 weeks, or accompanied temozolomide cycles. Participants attended visit V12, the safety follow-up, at week 35, and then attended visit V13 at week 47. Study-level findings and limits: Patients showed vaccine-induced immune responses at a rate of 80% to 95%.

Time point denoted: week 47, end of study. The content of each vaccine dose was 300 ug of mutant IDH1 20-mer peptide, and topical imiquimod accompanied it. Losses at the gene ends were 7 bases for V and 1 base for J; bases not matched to a gene: 3. From germline, CDR1 is MGHDK and CDR2 SYGVNS. This CDR3 spans 13 amino acids. TCRdb's copy holds only in-frame clones and misses some; the assay was immunoSEQ multiplex PCR. The sample records about 94,000 clones, nearly 90% being singletons. The source of this sequence is a woman aged 45-60 years with glioma. This rearrangement joins TRBV25-1 to TRBJ1-1; 7 positions agree with TRBD1. Source: PBMCs, taken from a glioma patient whose treatment included an IDH1 peptide vaccine. CDR3 nucleotides: TGTGCCAGCAAGGACAGGAGGAACACTGAAGCTTTCTTT. As protein: CASKDRRNTEAFF.